This entry features one T cell receptor (beta chain) sequence. Its antigen remains unidentified. CD4+ cell separation produced CD45RA+ naive and CD45RA-negative memory subsets. The sample belongs to a study of shared clonotypes between healthy human individuals. The germline V and J ends were trimmed by 0 bases and 0 bases, with 12 bases remaining between them. The germline V gene encodes CDR1 LGHNA and CDR2 YSLEER. This CDR3 spans 16 amino acids. The assay was immunoSEQ multiplex PCR, and TCRdb's table has in-frame clones only and misses some. This repertoire shows 980,000 or so clones, roughly 72% found once; its top ten account for about 1.5%. Study-wide results and limits: Among several donors, approximately 5% of naive CD4 clonotypes were found in common.

This receptor was identified in a man aged 18 to 35 in good health. The specimen was memory CD4+ T cells sorted from blood. As to subset: CD45RA-negative fraction. This chain connects TRBV4-3 to TRBJ2-7, with a weak D call TRBD2 (5 bases). The DNA of the CDR3 is TGCGCCAGCAGCCAAGAGGGAGCTGCGAACTCCTACGAGCAGTACTTC. Translated: CASSQEGAANSYEQYF.